The 3 T cell receptor beta chains given below trace back to one sample, sequenced in a study of blood T cell repertoires in COVID-19. Produced via immunoSEQ multiplex PCR; TCRdb's table is partial and in-frame only. The profile shows around 210,000 clones, about 78% of them singletons. Sample: peripheral blood. These receptor sequences come from a woman in her 70s with acute or convalescent COVID-19.

This clone has a handful of counts. The chain has TRBV6-6 and TRBJ1-1; D may be TRBD1 (6 bases). V dropped 10 bases and J dropped 3 bases, with 18 bases sitting between them. The CDR3 is made up of 14 amino acids. Germline loops: CDR1 MNHNY, CDR2 SVGAGI (reference sequence). Here the CDR3 DNA reads TGTGCCACCATATCAGACAGGACCGACACTGAAGCTTTCTTT. Its protein is CATISDRTDTEAFF.

This sequence joins TRBV20-1 and TRBJ1-1, with TRBD1 matching 10 bases. CDR3 size: 10 residues. Germline CDR1 is DFQATT and CDR2 is SNEGSKA (reference sequence). The CDR3 DNA reads as TGCAGCTCGGGGACAGGGGTCGCTTTCTTT. This sequence encodes CSSGTGVAFF.

This clone has only a few counts. The rearrangement links TRBV5-1 to TRBJ2-7, with D possibly matching TRBD2 (5 bases). V was clipped by 0 bases and J by 0 bases, with 7 bases between them. The length of the CDR3 is 14 residues. CDR1 and CDR2 (germline): SGHRS, YFSETQ. CDR3 residues: CASSLVGSSYEQYF. The CDR3 DNA reads as TGCGCCAGCAGCTTGGTAGGGAGCTCCTACGAGCAGTACTTC.